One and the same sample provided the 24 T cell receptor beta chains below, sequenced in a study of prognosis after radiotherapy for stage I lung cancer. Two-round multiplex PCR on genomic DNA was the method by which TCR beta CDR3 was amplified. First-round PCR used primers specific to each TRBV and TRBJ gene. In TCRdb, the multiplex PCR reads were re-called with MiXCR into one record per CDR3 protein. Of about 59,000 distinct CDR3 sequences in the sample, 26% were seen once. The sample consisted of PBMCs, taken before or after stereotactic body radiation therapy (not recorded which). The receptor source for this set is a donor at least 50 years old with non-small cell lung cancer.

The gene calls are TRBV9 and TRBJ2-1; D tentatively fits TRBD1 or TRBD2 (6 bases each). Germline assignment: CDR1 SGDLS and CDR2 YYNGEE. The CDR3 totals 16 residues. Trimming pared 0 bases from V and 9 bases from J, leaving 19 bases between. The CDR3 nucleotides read TGTGCCAGCAGCGTAGTGGAGGGGGGCGGAGTCATTGAGCAGTTCTTC. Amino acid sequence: CASSVVEGGGVIEQFF.

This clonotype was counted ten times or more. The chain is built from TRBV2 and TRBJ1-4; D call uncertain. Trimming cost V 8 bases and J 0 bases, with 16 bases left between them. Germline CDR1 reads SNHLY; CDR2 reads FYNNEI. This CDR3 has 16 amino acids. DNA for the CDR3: TGTGCCAGCCTGGGTCCTACCGAAACAACTAATGAAAAACTGTTTTTT. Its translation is CASLGPTETTNEKLFF.

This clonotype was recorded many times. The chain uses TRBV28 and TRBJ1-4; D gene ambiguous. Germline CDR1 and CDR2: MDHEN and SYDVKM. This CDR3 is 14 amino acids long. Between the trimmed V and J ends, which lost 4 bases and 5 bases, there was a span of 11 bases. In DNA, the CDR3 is TGTGCCAGCAGTTACAGAACCTTAAATGAAAAACTGTTTTTT. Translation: CASSYRTLNEKLFF.

CDR3 DNA sequence: TGTGCCAGCATACCTACAGGTACTGGCAATCAGCCCCAGCATTTT. Translated: CASIPTGTGNQPQHF. The V call is TRBV6-1, the J call TRBJ1-5; possible D gene TRBD1, 5 bases. CDR3 length equals 15 residues. The germline V gene encodes CDR1 MNHNS and CDR2 SASEGT. Deletions cut 7 bases from V and 2 bases from J, with 15 bases between.

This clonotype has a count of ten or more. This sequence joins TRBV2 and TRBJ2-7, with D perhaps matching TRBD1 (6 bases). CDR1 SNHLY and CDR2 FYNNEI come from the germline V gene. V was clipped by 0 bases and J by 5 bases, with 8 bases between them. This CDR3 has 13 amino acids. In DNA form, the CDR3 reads TGTGCCAGCAGTGAAGCAAAGGGGGACGAGCAGTACTTC. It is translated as CASSEAKGDEQYF. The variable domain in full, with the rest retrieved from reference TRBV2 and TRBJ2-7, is EPEVTQTPSHQVTQMGQEVILRCVPISNHLYFYWYRQILGQKVEFLVSFYNNEISEKSEIFDDQFSVERPDGSNFTLKIRSTKLEDSAMYFCASSEAKGDEQYFGPGTRLTVT.

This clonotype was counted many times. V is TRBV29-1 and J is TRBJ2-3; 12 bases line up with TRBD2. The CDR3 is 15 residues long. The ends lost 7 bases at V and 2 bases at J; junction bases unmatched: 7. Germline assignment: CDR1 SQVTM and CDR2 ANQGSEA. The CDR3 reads CSARLAGDTTDTQYF. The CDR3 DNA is TGCAGCGCCCGACTAGCGGGGGATACCACAGATACGCAGTATTTT.

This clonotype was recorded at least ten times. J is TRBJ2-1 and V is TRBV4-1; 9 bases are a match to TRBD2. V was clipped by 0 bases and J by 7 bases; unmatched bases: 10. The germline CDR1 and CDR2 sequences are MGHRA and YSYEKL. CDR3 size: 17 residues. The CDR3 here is CASSQDNGGGGLNEQFF. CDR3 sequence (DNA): TGCGCCAGCAGCCAAGATAACGGCGGGGGGGGACTAAATGAGCAGTTCTTC.

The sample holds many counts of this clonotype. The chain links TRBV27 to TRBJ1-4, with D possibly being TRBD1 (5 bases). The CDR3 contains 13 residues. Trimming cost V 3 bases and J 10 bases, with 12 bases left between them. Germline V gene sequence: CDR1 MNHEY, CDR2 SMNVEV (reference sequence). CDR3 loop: CASSLVRGGKLFF. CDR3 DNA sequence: TGTGCCAGCAGTTTGGTCCGGGGGGGAAAACTGTTTTTT.

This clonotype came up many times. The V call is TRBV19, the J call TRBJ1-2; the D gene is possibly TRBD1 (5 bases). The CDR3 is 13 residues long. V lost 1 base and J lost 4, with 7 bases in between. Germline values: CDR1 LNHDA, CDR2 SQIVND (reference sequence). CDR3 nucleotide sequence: TGTGCCAGTAGTATAGGAGGGGCCTATGGCTACACCTTC. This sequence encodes CASSIGGAYGYTF.

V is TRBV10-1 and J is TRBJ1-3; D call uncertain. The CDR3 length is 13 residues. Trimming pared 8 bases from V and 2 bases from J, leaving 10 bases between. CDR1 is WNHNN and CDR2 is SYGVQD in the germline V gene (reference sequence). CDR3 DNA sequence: TGCGCCAGCCGCGGACGACCTGGAAACACCATATATTTT. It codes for CASRGRPGNTIYF.

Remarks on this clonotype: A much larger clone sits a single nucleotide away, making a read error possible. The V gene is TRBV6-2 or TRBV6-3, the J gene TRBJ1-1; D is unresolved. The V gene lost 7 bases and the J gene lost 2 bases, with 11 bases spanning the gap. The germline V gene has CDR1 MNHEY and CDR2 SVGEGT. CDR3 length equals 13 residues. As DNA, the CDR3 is TGTGCCAGCAACCGGTTACTTAACACTGAAGCTTTCTTT. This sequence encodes CASNRLLNTEAFF.

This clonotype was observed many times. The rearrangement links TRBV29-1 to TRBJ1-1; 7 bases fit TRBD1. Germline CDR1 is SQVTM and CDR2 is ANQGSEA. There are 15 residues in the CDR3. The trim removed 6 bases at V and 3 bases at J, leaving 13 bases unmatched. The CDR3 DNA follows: TGCAGCGTGGGACAGCAATTCCTTGGGGACACTGAAGCTTTCTTT. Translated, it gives CSVGQQFLGDTEAFF.

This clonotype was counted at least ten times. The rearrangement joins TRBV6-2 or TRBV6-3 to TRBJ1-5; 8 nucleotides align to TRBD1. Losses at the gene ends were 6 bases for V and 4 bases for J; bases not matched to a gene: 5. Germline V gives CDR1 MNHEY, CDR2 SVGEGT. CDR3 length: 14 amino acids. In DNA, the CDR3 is TGTGCCAGCAGCCGACAGGGGACAAATCAGCCCCAGCATTTT. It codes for CASSRQGTNQPQHF.

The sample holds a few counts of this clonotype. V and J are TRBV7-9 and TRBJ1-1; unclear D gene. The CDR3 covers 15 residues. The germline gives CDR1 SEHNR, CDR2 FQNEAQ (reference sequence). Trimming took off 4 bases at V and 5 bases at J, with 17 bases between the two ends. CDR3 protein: CASSSTGPRVTEAFF. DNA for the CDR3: TGTGCCAGCAGCTCAACCGGGCCCCGAGTAACTGAAGCTTTCTTT.

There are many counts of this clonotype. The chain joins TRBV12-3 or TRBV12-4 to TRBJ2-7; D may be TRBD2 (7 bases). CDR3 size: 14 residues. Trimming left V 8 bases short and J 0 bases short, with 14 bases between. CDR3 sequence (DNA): TGTGCCAGCGGGGGGGCAGGGATCTCCTACGAGCAGTACTTC. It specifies CASGGAGISYEQYF.

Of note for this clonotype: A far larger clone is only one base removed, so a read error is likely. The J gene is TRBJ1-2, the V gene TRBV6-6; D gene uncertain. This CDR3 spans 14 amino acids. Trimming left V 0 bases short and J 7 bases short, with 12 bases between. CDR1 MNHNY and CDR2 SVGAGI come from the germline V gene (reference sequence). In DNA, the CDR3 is TGTGCCAGCAGTTACTCGACAAGGGAAAGTGGCTACACCTTC. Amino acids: CASSYSTRESGYTF.

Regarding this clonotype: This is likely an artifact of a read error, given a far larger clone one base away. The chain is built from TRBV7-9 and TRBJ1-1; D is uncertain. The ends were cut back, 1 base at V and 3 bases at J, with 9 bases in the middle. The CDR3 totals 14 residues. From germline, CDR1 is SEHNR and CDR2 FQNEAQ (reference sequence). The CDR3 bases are TGTGCCAGCAGCTTAGGCAGGTGTCACACTGAAGCTTTCTTT. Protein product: CASSLGRCHTEAFF.

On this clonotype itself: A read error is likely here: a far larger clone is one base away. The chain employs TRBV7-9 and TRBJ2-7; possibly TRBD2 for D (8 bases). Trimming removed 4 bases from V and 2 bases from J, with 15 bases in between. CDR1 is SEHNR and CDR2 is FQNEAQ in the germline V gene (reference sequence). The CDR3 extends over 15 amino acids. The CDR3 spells CASSSGGTVAYEQYF. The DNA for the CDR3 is TGTGCCAGCAGCTCGGGGGGGACAGTGGCCTACGAGCAGTACTTC.

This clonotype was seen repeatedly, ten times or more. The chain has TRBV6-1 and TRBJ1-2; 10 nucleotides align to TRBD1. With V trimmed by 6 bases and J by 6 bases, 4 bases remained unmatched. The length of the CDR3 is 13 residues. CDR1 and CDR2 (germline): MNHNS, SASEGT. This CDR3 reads CASSPTGGNGYTF. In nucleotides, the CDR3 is TGTGCCAGCAGCCCGACAGGGGGCAATGGCTACACCTTC.

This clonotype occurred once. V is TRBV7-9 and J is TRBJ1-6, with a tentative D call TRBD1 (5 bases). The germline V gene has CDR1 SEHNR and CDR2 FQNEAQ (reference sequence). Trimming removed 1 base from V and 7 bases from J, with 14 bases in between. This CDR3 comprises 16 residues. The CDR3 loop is CASSLDEGRGNSPLHF. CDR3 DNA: TGTGCCAGCAGCTTAGATGAGGGACGGGGAAATTCACCCCTCCACTTT.

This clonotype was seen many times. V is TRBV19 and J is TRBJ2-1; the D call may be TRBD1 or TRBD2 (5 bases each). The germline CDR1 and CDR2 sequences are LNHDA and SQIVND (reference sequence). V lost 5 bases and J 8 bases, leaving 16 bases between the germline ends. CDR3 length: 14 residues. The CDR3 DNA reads TGTGCCAGTAGTCTTGGGGACCTCCTGGATGAGCAGTTCTTC. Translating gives CASSLGDLLDEQFF.

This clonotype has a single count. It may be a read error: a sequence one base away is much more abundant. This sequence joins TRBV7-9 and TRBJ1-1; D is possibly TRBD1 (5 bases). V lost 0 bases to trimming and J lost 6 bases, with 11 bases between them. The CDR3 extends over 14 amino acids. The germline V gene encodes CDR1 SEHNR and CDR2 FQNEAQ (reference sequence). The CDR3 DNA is TGTGCCAGCAGCTTAGCGGGGCGGGTCGCTGAAGCTTTCTTT. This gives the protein CASSLAGRVAEAFF.

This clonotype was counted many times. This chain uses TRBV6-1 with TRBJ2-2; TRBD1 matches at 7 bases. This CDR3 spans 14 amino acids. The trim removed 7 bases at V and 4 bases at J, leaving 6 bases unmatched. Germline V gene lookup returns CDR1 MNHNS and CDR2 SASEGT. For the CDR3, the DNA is TGTGCCAGCAAAAGGGGGCGGGCCACCGGGGAGCTGTTTTTT. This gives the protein CASKRGRATGELFF.

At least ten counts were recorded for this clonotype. The CDR3 DNA is TGTGCCAGCAGCCAAATGGGGACTGGAAACACCATATATTTT. Protein sequence: CASSQMGTGNTIYF. The chain links TRBV14 to TRBJ1-3; D uncertain. Germline CDR1 is SGHDN and CDR2 is FVKESK. This CDR3 region has 14 residues. V was cut by 2 bases and J by 2 bases, with 7 bases left in between.